This passage covers 15 T cell receptor beta chains from one sample sequenced in a study of T-cell reconstitution after alpha-beta-depleted transplantation in children. Unique molecular identifiers were used to barcode this TCRbeta library. TCRdb reprocessed the PCR reads via MiXCR and lists one record per CDR3 protein. The top ten clones hold 4.5% to 6.5% of a sample with 440,000 or so distinct CDR3 sequences, roughly 11% of them seen once. This specimen consisted of PBMCs from the stem cell graft donor, obtained from the stem cell graft. All receptors come from a human donor who donated a stem cell graft to a child with acute myeloid leukemia.

The sample holds a few counts of this clonotype. This rearrangement joins TRBV20-1 to TRBJ1-5; 8 nucleotides align to TRBD1. This CDR3 comprises 13 residues. The V gene's germline CDR1 is DFQATT and CDR2 SNEGSKA (reference sequence). J lost 6 bases, V lost 4 bases, and 5 bases had no gene match. The CDR3 nucleotides are TGCAGTGCTAAGGGACAGGACCTTCAGCCCCAGCATTTT. It codes for CSAKGQDLQPQHF.

CDR3: CASSLSYYEQYF. The CDR3 DNA sequence: TGTGCCAGCAGCTTATCTTACTACGAGCAGTACTTC. The chain carries TRBV7-9 and TRBJ2-7; D remains unclear. CDR1 is SEHNR and CDR2 is FQNEAQ in the germline V gene (reference sequence). Trimming took 2 bases from V and 3 from J, leaving 5 bases between them. CDR3 length: 12 residues.

This clonotype was picked up a small number of times. The chain is built from TRBV7-2 and TRBJ1-2; no definite D call. From germline, CDR1 is SGHTA and CDR2 FQGNSA. V was shortened by 5 bases and J by 2 bases, with 9 bases between the two germline ends. There are 13 residues in the CDR3. The CDR3 region is CASSPSRNYGYTF. CDR3 DNA sequence: TGTGCCAGCAGCCCGTCTCGGAACTATGGCTACACCTTC.

The chain combines TRBV27 with TRBJ1-4; D call uncertain. The germline V gene encodes CDR1 MNHEY and CDR2 SMNVEV (reference sequence). This CDR3 has 12 residues. Trimming left V 6 bases short and J 12 bases short, with 14 bases between. In DNA, the CDR3 is TGTGCCAGCAGATCCATTCGGTTGGAACTGTTTTTT. Translating gives CASRSIRLELFF.

The sample holds many counts of this clonotype. The V and J genes are TRBV6-4 and TRBJ2-1; 9 nucleotides line up with TRBD2. The CDR3 is 15 residues long. J gave up 7 bases and V 2 bases, and 6 bases lay outside the gene matches. Germline-derived CDR1 and CDR2 are MRHNA and SNTAGT. The CDR3 region has the DNA TGTGCCAGCAGTGACGGTGCGGGAGGGCCGAATGAGCAGTTCTTC. It codes for CASSDGAGGPNEQFF.

The V and J genes are TRBV9 and TRBJ2-1, with 9 bases matching TRBD2. V lost 0 bases, J lost 13 bases, and 17 bases stayed unmatched. This CDR3 contains 17 residues. In germline, CDR1 is SGDLS, CDR2 YYNGEE. The CDR3 DNA is TGTGCCAGCAGCGTAGATCCGGCGGGGGGGCCTTTGGTCGATCAGTTCTTC. Translating it yields CASSVDPAGGPLVDQFF.

The rearrangement joins TRBV29-1 to TRBJ2-1; 7 nucleotides align to TRBD2. Germline V gives CDR1 SQVTM, CDR2 ANQGSEA. The CDR3 is 10 residues long. With 7 bases clipped from V and 8 bases from J, the junction kept 2 bases outside the gene matches. The CDR3 DNA reads TGCAGCGGTGGGGGGGATGAGCAGTTCTTC. It codes for CSGGGDEQFF.

The chain has TRBV5-1 and TRBJ1-5, with TRBD1 matching 7 bases. The V gene end was trimmed by 4 bases and the J gene end by 2 bases; junction bases not matched to a gene: 6. The CDR3 loop spans 15 amino acids. Germline loops: CDR1 SGHRS, CDR2 YFSETQ. In DNA, the CDR3 is TGCGCCAGCAGCACCACGACAGGGCGCAATCAGCCCCAGCATTTT. The encoded protein is CASSTTTGRNQPQHF.

This clonotype appeared a few times. The chain employs TRBV20-1 and TRBJ1-5; 7 positions match TRBD1. CDR1 DFQATT and CDR2 SNEGSKA come from the germline V gene (reference sequence). This CDR3 region has 13 residues. V trimming: 5 bases; J trimming: 4 bases; junction bases outside the gene matches: 5. The CDR3 loop reads CSAVGQLNQPQHF. CDR3 nucleotide sequence: TGCAGTGCTGTGGGACAGCTTAATCAGCCCCAGCATTTT.

This clonotype was observed at least ten times. The V gene is TRBV6-1, the J gene TRBJ1-5; 7 nucleotides agree with TRBD1. Trimming at V came to 5 bases and at J to 2 bases, leaving 3 bases not matched to a gene. From germline, CDR1 is MNHNS and CDR2 SASEGT. This CDR3 comprises 14 residues. DNA for the CDR3: TGTGCCAGCAGTACGGGACAGCGCAATCAGCCCCAGCATTTT. Its translation is CASSTGQRNQPQHF.

In its sample, this clonotype was seen many times. The rearrangement joins TRBV5-5 to TRBJ2-3; D possibly corresponds to TRBD2 (5 bases). CDR3 size: 13 residues. Trimming took 6 bases from V and 6 from J, leaving 14 bases between them. Germline CDR1 is SGHKS and CDR2 is YYEKEE (reference sequence). The chain's CDR3 is CASTRTGVDTQYF. The CDR3 DNA is TGTGCCAGCACCCGCACCGGGGTCGATACGCAGTATTTT.

This clonotype was detected once. J is TRBJ2-5 and V is TRBV15, with unresolved D. V shed 0 bases and J shed 5 bases, with 7 bases lying between them. Germline CDR1 and CDR2: LNHNV and YYDKDF (reference sequence). The CDR3 is 13 amino acids. In nucleotides, the CDR3 is TGTGCCACCAGCAGAGAGCTAGTTGAGACCCAGTACTTC. As protein: CATSRELVETQYF.

The CDR3, as DNA: TGCAGTGCTAGATGGTCTAGGAGTCTTGAGCAGTTCTTC. It specifies CSARWSRSLEQFF. The J gene is TRBJ2-1, the V gene TRBV20-1, with D uncertain. The CDR3 has 13 amino acids. V was trimmed by 2 bases and J by 9 bases, leaving 14 bases between them. Germline loops: CDR1 DFQATT, CDR2 SNEGSKA (reference sequence).

The CDR3 coding sequence is TGTGCCAGCAGCAGACAAACTAGCAGGGTCACGAATGAGCAGTTCTTC. Amino acid sequence: CASSRQTSRVTNEQFF. The rearrangement joins TRBV7-8 to TRBJ2-1, with D possibly matching TRBD2 (6 bases). In germline, CDR1 is SGHVS, CDR2 FQNEAQ. Trimming took off 5 bases at V and 7 bases at J, with 21 bases between the two ends. The CDR3 spans 16 residues. Variable domain in full (rest from reference TRBV7-8 and TRBJ2-1): GAGVSQSPRYKVAKRGQDVALRCDPISGHVSLFWYQQALGQGPEFLTYFQNEAQLDKSGLPSDRFFAERPEGSVSTLKIQRTQQEDSAVYLCASSRQTSRVTNEQFFGPGTRLTVL.

The CDR3 coding sequence is TGTGCCACCAGCAGAGATAAATCCGGGACAGCTTACCAAGACTACGAGCAGTACTTC. This codes for CATSRDKSGTAYQDYEQYF. V is TRBV15 and J is TRBJ2-7, with TRBD1 matching 7 bases. Germline assignment: CDR1 LNHNV and CDR2 YYDKDF (reference sequence). CDR3 length: 19 residues. With V trimmed by 0 bases and J by 3 bases, 17 bases remained unmatched.